These T cell receptor beta chains were read from a single sample in a study of PD-1 blockade in classical Hodgkin lymphoma. The protocol was immunoSEQ multiplex PCR, while the TCRdb copy is restricted to in-frame clones and leaves out a portion. The data contain around 18,000 clones, just over 70% of them singletons. Sequences were derived from CD4+ T cells from blood, sampled before the fourth cycle of nivolumab. The receptors originated from a human donor with classical Hodgkin lymphoma. Both conserved end residues are part of each CDR3. A D gene is named only where the DNA matches it firmly. Part of the rows lack a size; the others show once, few, many or a class for expanded clones.

D gene	clone size	J gene	V gene	CDR3 protein	CDR3 DNA
-	few	TRBJ1-1	TRBV6-5	CASSSTVNTEAFF	TGTGCCAGCAGTTCTACCGTGAACACTGAAGCTTTCTTT
TRBD1	-	TRBJ1-3	TRBV6-5	CASSYSGQGPLNTIYF	TGTGCCAGCAGTTACTCTGGACAGGGCCCTTTGAACACCATATATTTT
TRBD1	-	TRBJ2-3	TRBV27	CASSQPGQGATDTQYF	TGTGCCAGCAGTCAGCCGGGACAGGGGGCCACAGATACGCAGTATTTT
-	few	TRBJ1-4	TRBV9	CASSEQGATNEKLFF	TGTGCCAGCAGCGAACAGGGTGCAACTAATGAAAAACTGTTTTTT
-	few	TRBJ1-2	TRBV27	CASSFSGHNYGYTF	TGTGCCAGCAGTTTCTCGGGACACAACTATGGCTACACCTTC
-	-	TRBJ1-2	TRBV19	CASRDGGRYGYTF	TGTGCCAGTAGAGACGGCGGCCGCTATGGCTACACCTTC
-	-	TRBJ2-1	TRBV5-4	CASSLWGSYNEQFF	TGTGCCAGCAGCTTGTGGGGGTCCTACAATGAGCAGTTCTTC
-	few	TRBJ2-2	TRBV4-3	CASSQDGAVTGELFF	TGCGCCAGCAGCCAAGATGGGGCAGTCACCGGGGAGCTGTTTTTT
-	-	TRBJ1-2	TRBV7-2	CASSLGQNYGYTF	TGTGCCAGCAGCCTCGGACAGAACTATGGCTACACCTTC
-	-	TRBJ2-5	TRBV18	CASSPNVATEETQYF	TGTGCCAGCTCACCAAACGTGGCGACGGAGGAGACCCAGTACTTC
-	-	TRBJ2-1	TRBV19	CASRVDSSYNEQFF	TGTGCCAGTAGAGTGGACAGCTCCTACAATGAGCAGTTCTTC
TRBD1	few	TRBJ1-1	TRBV4-1	CASSLLQGSATEAFF	TGCGCCAGCAGCCTACTACAGGGGTCGGCCACTGAAGCTTTCTTT
-	-	TRBJ1-3	TRBV5-1	CASSFGAAGNTIYF	TGCGCCAGCAGCTTCGGGGCAGCTGGAAACACCATATATTTT
-	few	TRBJ1-5	TRBV10-3	CAIRSDSIQPQHF	TGTGCCATCAGATCTGACAGTATCCAGCCCCAGCATTTT
-	-	TRBJ2-1	TRBV7-9	CASSLESSSYNEQFF	TGTGCCAGCAGCTTAGAAAGCAGCTCCTACAATGAGCAGTTCTTC
-	-	TRBJ1-2	TRBV5-5	CASSLAPHIYTF	TGTGCCAGCAGCTTGGCCCCTCATATCTACACCTTC
-	few	TRBJ1-5	TRBV19	CASSIQGIISNQPQHF	TGTGCCAGTAGTATCCAGGGGATCATTAGCAATCAGCCCCAGCATTTT
-	few	TRBJ1-3	TRBV19	CASSTTGLAGNTIYF	TGTGCCAGTAGTACTACAGGGTTGGCTGGAAACACCATATATTTT
-	-	TRBJ2-1	TRBV11-1	CASSLGGPHNEQFF	TGTGCCAGCAGCTTAGGCGGCCCTCACAATGAGCAGTTCTTC
TRBD1	few	TRBJ2-1	TRBV4-3	CASSARQGAYNEQFF	TGCGCCAGCAGCGCGAGACAGGGGGCCTACAATGAGCAGTTCTTC
-	-	TRBJ2-1	TRBV2	CASIPGFGGEQFF	TGTGCCAGCATCCCGGGTTTCGGGGGTGAGCAGTTCTTC
-	once	TRBJ2-7	TRBV5-1	CASSGAGGDYEQYF	TGCGCCAGCAGCGGAGCGGGCGGGGACTACGAGCAGTACTTC
-	-	TRBJ1-3	TRBV14	CASSQARFRGNTIYF	TGTGCCAGCAGCCAAGCTCGTTTCCGGGGAAACACCATATATTTT
-	once	TRBJ2-7	TRBV11-1	CASSPRSYEQYF	TGTGCCAGCAGCCCCCGCTCCTACGAGCAGTACTTC
TRBD2	-	TRBJ2-3	TRBV7-3	CASSRISGGDTQYF	TGTGCCAGCAGCCGAATTAGCGGGGGTGATACGCAGTATTTT
TRBD1	-	TRBJ1-4	TRBV4-1	CASSRTGGESTNEKLFF	TGCGCCAGCAGCCGAACAGGGGGGGAGTCAACTAATGAAAAACTGTTTTTT
-	-	TRBJ2-5	TRBV5-1	CASSLGRQETQYF	TGCGCCAGCAGCTTGGGACGCCAAGAGACCCAGTACTTC
-	-	TRBJ2-3	TRBV7-8	CASSLSAGSFNTQYF	TGTGCCAGCAGCTTATCGGCGGGTTCCTTCAATACGCAGTATTTT
-	few	TRBJ1-1	TRBV5-4	CASSRGGVNTEAFF	TGTGCCAGCAGCCGAGGGGGGGTGAACACTGAAGCTTTCTTT
TRBD1	-	TRBJ1-2	TRBV11-3	CASSSGQGEGQVVRHGYTF	TGTGCCAGCAGTTCGGGACAGGGCGAGGGACAAGTAGTGCGGCACGGCTACACCTTC
TRBD1	-	TRBJ2-7	TRBV7-6	CASSSHRGHEQYF	TGTGCCAGCAGCTCTCACAGGGGCCACGAGCAGTACTTC
-	-	TRBJ2-3	TRBV2	CASSVRYSLSTDTQYF	TGTGCCAGCAGTGTACGGTATTCGCTTAGCACAGATACGCAGTATTTT
-	-	TRBJ1-3	TRBV7-8	CASSANRALRGNTIYF	TGTGCCAGCAGCGCAAACCGGGCCTTGAGGGGAAACACCATATATTTT
-	-	TRBJ1-3	TRBV5-4	CASSFNENTIYF	TGTGCCAGCAGCTTTAACGAGAACACCATATATTTT
-	-	TRBJ1-4	TRBV4-1	CASSPTAATNEKLFF	TGCGCCAGCAGCCCCACCGCAGCAACTAATGAAAAACTGTTTTTT
TRBD2	-	TRBJ2-7	TRBV19	CATARAAGAAYEQYF	TGTGCCACTGCCAGGGCTGCGGGAGCAGCCTACGAGCAGTACTTC
TRBD2	-	TRBJ2-5	TRBV5-4	CASSSGGGSMETQYF	TGTGCCAGCAGCTCGGGCGGGGGAAGCATGGAGACCCAGTACTTC
TRBD2	-	TRBJ2-3	TRBV19	CASSIARTSGGTDTQYF	TGTGCCAGTAGTATAGCTCGGACTAGCGGGGGCACAGATACGCAGTATTTT
-	-	TRBJ1-5	TRBV18	CASSPPRPAPQHF	TGTGCCAGCTCACCACCGCGCCCCGCGCCCCAGCATTTT
-	-	TRBJ2-1	TRBV7-9	CASSLAAVLTNEQFF	TGTGCCAGCAGCTTAGCAGCCGTCCTGACCAATGAGCAGTTCTTC
-	medium-sized	TRBJ2-3	TRBV20-1	CSALKLGTQYF	TGCAGTGCGCTGAAACTAGGTACGCAGTATTTT
TRBD1	once	TRBJ2-1	TRBV7-8	CASSTRGTGVEQFF	TGTGCCAGCAGCACTCGGGGGACAGGGGTCGAGCAGTTCTTC
-	-	TRBJ2-3	TRBV7-8	CASSYRTGRTDTQYF	TGTGCCAGCAGCTACCGCACAGGACGGACAGATACGCAGTATTTT
-	few	TRBJ1-1	TRBV5-6	CASSFLTEAFF	TGTGCCAGCAGCTTCTTAACCGAAGCTTTCTTT
-	-	TRBJ2-2	TRBV27	CASSGGRGRTGELFF	TGTGCCAGCAGTGGGGGGCGGGGGCGAACCGGGGAGCTGTTTTTT
-	-	TRBJ1-3	TRBV28	CASSLSGTAGNTIYF	TGTGCCAGCAGCCTGTCCGGGACCGCTGGAAACACCATATATTTT
-	-	TRBJ1-1	TRBV13	CASSWAGRAVAEAFF	TGTGCCAGCAGCTGGGCCGGACGAGCGGTCGCTGAAGCTTTCTTT
TRBD1	-	TRBJ1-1	TRBV7-9	CASSLGGDRGPEAFF	TGTGCCAGCAGCTTAGGGGGGGACAGGGGTCCTGAAGCTTTCTTT
TRBD2	few	TRBJ2-2	TRBV9	CASSTGLAGGPTGELFF	TGTGCCAGCAGCACCGGACTAGCGGGGGGGCCCACCGGGGAGCTGTTTTTT
TRBD2	-	TRBJ2-2	TRBV5-1	CASSLRLAANTGELFF	TGCGCCAGCAGCCTAAGACTAGCCGCGAACACCGGGGAGCTGTTTTTT
-	-	TRBJ1-2	TRBV7-2	CASSFRAHRGYTF	TGTGCCAGCAGTTTCCGGGCCCACCGTGGCTACACCTTC
-	-	TRBJ1-2	TRBV9	CASSVDGRPNYGYTF	TGTGCCAGCAGCGTAGATGGCAGGCCTAACTATGGCTACACCTTC
TRBD2	-	TRBJ2-5	TRBV5-4	CASSLAGTSRQTQYF	TGTGCCAGCAGCTTGGCCGGGACTAGCCGGCAGACCCAGTACTTC
-	few	TRBJ2-5	TRBV4-3	CASSRYGGAEETQYF	TGCGCCAGCAGCCGCTATGGGGGGGCTGAAGAGACCCAGTACTTC